One and the same sample provided the 30 T cell receptor beta chains below, sequenced in a study of cytomegalovirus exposure and HLA in healthy donors. The PCR employed 60 Vbeta primers together with 13 Jbeta primers. TCRdb's table, derived via immunoSEQ multiplex PCR, lists solely in-frame clones and lacks some. Of approximately 110,000 clones listed, around 77% are singletons. Material for sequencing was PBMCs. The origin of the receptors is a woman aged 25 to 39 in good health and CMV-seropositive.

This chain uses TRBV25-1 with TRBJ2-7; 8 bases are shared with TRBD2. CDR3 size: 17 residues. Germline V gene data show CDR1 as MGHDK and CDR2 as SYGVNS. The V segment lost 3 bases and the J segment 6 bases; nucleotides outside the gene matches: 16. The CDR3 nucleotides read TGTGCCAGCAGTGACCCGCCGGGACTAGGGACCTATTGCGAGCAGTACTTC. Translated, it gives CASSDPPGLGTYCEQYF.

The count of this clone is one. The chain uses TRBV27 and TRBJ2-1; 9 positions match TRBD1. CDR1 and CDR2 (germline): MNHEY, SMNVEV (reference sequence). J was trimmed by 2 bases and V by 8 bases; bases with no gene match: 13. The CDR3 is 17 amino acids. The CDR3 DNA is TGTGCCAGCCGAACCGGGGACAGGGATTGCGCCTACAATGAGCAGTTCTTC. Translation gives CASRTGDRDCAYNEQFF.

The genes are TRBV5-1 and TRBJ2-5; maybe TRBD1 (5 bases). Germline loops: CDR1 SGHRS, CDR2 YFSETQ. This CDR3 has 13 amino acids. Trimming took 5 bases from V and 5 from J, leaving 13 bases between them. CDR3 bases: TGCGCCAGCAGTGCGACTGGGGCGGAGACCCAGTACTTC. As protein: CASSATGAETQYF.

This rearrangement joins TRBV10-3 to TRBJ1-1; D is unclear. CDR1 is ENHRY, CDR2 SYGVKD, per germline. Trimming took off 5 bases at V and 9 bases at J, with 13 bases between the two ends. This CDR3 contains 12 residues. The CDR3 nucleotides read TGTGCCATCAGTATACCGGGAGCCCAAGCTTTCTTT. Translated: CAISIPGAQAFF.

The chain couples TRBV5-1 to TRBJ1-2; D is undetermined. The CDR3 has 14 residues. Looked up from germline, CDR1 is SGHRS and CDR2 is YFSETQ. V was shortened by 4 bases and J by 7 bases, with 17 bases between the two germline ends. CDR3 residues: CASSQVGGPPGYTF. The CDR3 bases are TGCGCCAGCAGCCAAGTCGGAGGTCCTCCTGGCTACACCTTC.

This chain uses TRBV15 with TRBJ1-6, with 9 bases fitting TRBD1. The CDR3 length is 15 residues. The J segment lost 7 bases and the V segment lost 3 bases, leaving 4 bases of the junction unmatched. Germline lookup yields CDR1 LNHNV and CDR2 YYDKDF (reference sequence). The DNA for the CDR3 is TGTGCCACCAGCAGGACCGGGACAGGGAATTCACCCCTCCACTTT. Encoded protein: CATSRTGTGNSPLHF.

The chain employs TRBV2 and TRBJ2-7; D is ambiguous. The CDR3 extends over 13 amino acids. Germline V gene lookup returns CDR1 SNHLY and CDR2 FYNNEI. V was cut by 8 bases and J by 3 bases, with 14 bases left in between. CDR3 nucleotides: TGTGCCAGCTCCCCCGAGGTTTTCTACGAGCAGTACTTC. Amino acid sequence: CASSPEVFYEQYF.

The J gene is TRBJ1-1, the V gene TRBV6-1; D ambiguous. This CDR3 is built from 15 residues. Germline V gene sequence: CDR1 MNHNS, CDR2 SASEGT. Trimming pared 2 bases from V and 1 base from J, leaving 11 bases between. CDR3 in DNA: TGTGCCAGCAGTGAACTTGGTACGGGGAACACTGAAGCTTTCTTT. Protein sequence: CASSELGTGNTEAFF.

The chain uses TRBV7-2 and TRBJ2-1; 11 nucleotides line up with TRBD2. CDR1 is SGHTA, CDR2 FQGNSA, per germline. V dropped 4 bases and J dropped 2; count of bases not matched to a gene: 4. The CDR3 consists of 16 residues. CDR3 nucleotide sequence: TGTGCCAGCAGCTCCTTTAGCGGGGGGGCCTACAATGAGCAGTTCTTC. Amino acids: CASSSFSGGAYNEQFF.

This chain uses TRBV5-5 with TRBJ1-2; D is unresolved. Per the germline V gene, CDR1 is SGHKS and CDR2 is YYEKEE (reference sequence). Trimming cost V 4 bases and J 3 bases, with 22 bases left between them. The CDR3 extends over 17 amino acids. CDR3 region: CASSGGGHSTPDYGYTF. CDR3 DNA: TGTGCCAGCAGCGGTGGAGGTCATTCCACCCCGGACTATGGCTACACCTTC.

The gene calls are TRBV27 and TRBJ2-3, with D possibly matching TRBD1 (6 bases). The CDR3 runs 16 residues. From germline, CDR1 is MNHEY and CDR2 SMNVEV (reference sequence). V gave up 5 bases and J gave up 1 base, with 16 bases separating them. The CDR3 reads CASSPTGLGGTDTQYF. CDR3 DNA: TGTGCCAGCAGTCCAACAGGGCTCGGGGGCACAGATACGCAGTATTTT.

J is TRBJ1-5 and V is TRBV19, with D tentatively TRBD1 (5 bases). Looked up from germline, CDR1 is LNHDA and CDR2 is SQIVND (reference sequence). The CDR3 consists of 13 residues. Trimming shortened V by 4 bases and J by 6 bases, and 10 bases separated the two germline ends. The chain's CDR3 is CASSNPTVQPQHF. In nucleotides, the CDR3 is TGTGCCAGTAGTAACCCGACAGTTCAGCCCCAGCATTTT.

The chain couples TRBV15 to TRBJ1-6, with D possibly TRBD1 on 5 matching bases. CDR1 is LNHNV, CDR2 YYDKDF, per germline (reference sequence). Trimming stripped 3 bases from V and 10 bases from J, with 13 bases between. This CDR3 has 14 amino acids. The CDR3 spells CATSRVKGVSPLHF. CDR3 nucleotide sequence: TGTGCCACCAGCAGGGTAAAAGGGGTCTCACCCCTCCACTTT.

V and J are TRBV4-1 and TRBJ1-2; 8 bases are a match to TRBD1. The CDR3 is made up of 14 amino acids. Germline CDR1 MGHRA, CDR2 YSYEKL. V shed 6 bases and J 7 bases; nucleotides not matched to a gene: 10. Here the CDR3 reads CASRPTGRGLGYTF. The CDR3 nucleotides are TGCGCCAGCAGACCAACCGGCAGGGGGCTTGGCTACACCTTC.

The V gene is TRBV18, the J gene TRBJ1-3; D call uncertain. CDR1 and CDR2 from the germline V gene are KGHSH and LQKENI. The CDR3 is made up of 13 amino acids. Trimming removed 3 bases at V and 8 bases at J, with 11 bases between. The CDR3 here is CASSPGSEDTIYF. In nucleotides, the CDR3 is TGTGCCAGCTCACCGGGTAGCGAGGACACCATATATTTT.

V gene TRBV11-2 combines with J gene TRBJ1-5; 8 bases line up with TRBD1. With 4 bases clipped from V and 6 bases from J, the junction kept 5 bases outside the gene matches. Per the germline V gene, CDR1 is SGHAT and CDR2 is FQNNGV. The CDR3 is 14 residues long. Here the CDR3 reads CASSSSTGGQPQHF. CDR3 sequence (DNA): TGTGCCAGCAGCTCCTCCACAGGGGGTCAGCCCCAGCATTTT.

The V call is TRBV10-3, the J call TRBJ1-1; 9 nucleotides agree with TRBD1. Germline V gene sequence: CDR1 ENHRY, CDR2 SYGVKD. V gave up 5 bases and J gave up 5 bases; unmatched junction bases: 6. The CDR3 consists of 14 residues. CDR3 DNA sequence: TGTGCCATCAGTCCGGGGACAGGGAATACTGAAGCTTTCTTT. Protein product: CAISPGTGNTEAFF.

This chain links TRBV6-5 with TRBJ2-7; 7 nucleotides align to TRBD1. CDR1 and CDR2 (germline): MNHEY, SVGAGI. The CDR3 is made up of 13 amino acids. V lost 6 bases to trimming and J lost 6 bases; unmatched junction nucleotides: 8. The CDR3 DNA reads as TGTGCCAGCAGCCAGACCGGGACAGCCGAGCAGTACTTC. Residues: CASSQTGTAEQYF.

The chain has TRBV7-6 and TRBJ1-6; TRBD1 is a possible D gene (6 bases). The germline V gene encodes CDR1 SGHVS and CDR2 FNYEAQ. The V end lost 1 base, the J end lost 1 base, and 14 bases lay between the germline ends. The CDR3 covers 18 residues. The CDR3 region has the DNA TGTGCCAGCAGCTTAGATTGGGGGCCAAAGTCCTATAATTCACCCCTCCACTTT. Residues: CASSLDWGPKSYNSPLHF.

This rearrangement joins TRBV5-6 to TRBJ2-3; D might be TRBD2 (6 bases). V was pared by 0 bases and J by 0 bases, with 11 bases between. The CDR3 spans 16 residues. CDR1 and CDR2 (germline): SGHDT, YYEEEE. The CDR3 sequence: CASSLGLGTSTDTQYF. In nucleotides, the CDR3 is TGTGCCAGCAGCTTGGGACTAGGGACCAGCACAGATACGCAGTATTTT.

The chain carries TRBV18 and TRBJ1-1; TRBD1 matches at 9 bases. The CDR3 has 16 amino acids. The junction had 9 bases not matched to a gene; V was cut back by 0 bases and J by 7 bases. Germline V CDR1 and CDR2: KGHSH, LQKENI. The CDR3 DNA reads TGTGCCAGCTCACCACCGAACCGGGGACAGGGAAATGAAGCTTTCTTT. It encodes CASSPPNRGQGNEAFF.

The chain joins TRBV5-4 to TRBJ1-1; 7 bases are a match to TRBD1. The CDR3 extends over 15 amino acids. CDR1 is SGHNT, CDR2 YYREEE, per germline (reference sequence). V shed 3 bases and J 0 bases; nucleotides not matched to a gene: 5. The CDR3 loop is CASSSPGQLNTEAFF. In DNA, the CDR3 is TGTGCCAGCAGCTCGCCGGGACAGTTGAACACTGAAGCTTTCTTT.

The chain links TRBV7-9 to TRBJ1-4, with 7 bases aligning to TRBD1. V shed 5 bases and J 7 bases; nucleotides not matched to a gene: 7. The CDR3 consists of 14 residues. Germline assignment: CDR1 SEHNR and CDR2 FQNEAQ (reference sequence). The CDR3 spells CASSQQTGTEKLFF. In DNA form, the CDR3 reads TGTGCCAGCAGCCAGCAGACAGGGACTGAAAAACTGTTTTTT.

The chain recombines TRBV28 with TRBJ1-1; unclear D gene. CDR3 length equals 13 residues. Germline values: CDR1 MDHEN, CDR2 SYDVKM. Trimming took off 3 bases at V and 1 base at J, with 6 bases between the two ends. The CDR3 coding sequence is TGTGCCAGCAGTTTCAGGCGGAACACTGAAGCTTTCTTT. Amino acids: CASSFRRNTEAFF. The whole variable domain, filled in from reference TRBV28 and TRBJ1-1, reads DVKVTQSSRYLVKRTGEKVFLECVQDMDHENMFWYRQDPGLGLRLIYFSYDVKMKEKGDIPEGYSVSREKKERFSLILESASTNQTSMYLCASSFRRNTEAFFGQGTRLTVV.

This clone has only a few counts. The chain has TRBV6-1 and TRBJ1-1; D is uncertain. Trimming stripped 11 bases from V and 0 bases from J, with 13 bases between. The germline V gene has CDR1 MNHNS and CDR2 SASEGT. The CDR3 runs 13 residues. The DNA of the CDR3 is TGTGCCTCCTGTCCAGACATGAACACTGAAGCTTTCTTT. Translated, it gives CASCPDMNTEAFF.

The chain recombines TRBV5-6 with TRBJ2-7; 10 bases line up with TRBD1. CDR3 length: 14 amino acids. V gave up 5 bases and J gave up 4 bases; unmatched junction bases: 6. The germline V gene has CDR1 SGHDT and CDR2 YYEEEE. CDR3 protein: CASSKDRGQYEQYF. DNA of the CDR3: TGTGCCAGCAGTAAAGACAGGGGGCAGTACGAGCAGTACTTC. Filled out from reference TRBV5-6 and TRBJ2-7, the complete variable domain reads DAGVTQSPTHLIKTRGQQVTLRCSPKSGHDTVSWYQQALGQGPQFIFQYYEEEERQRGNFPDRFSGHQFPNYSSELNVNALLLGDSALYLCASSKDRGQYEQYFGPGTRLTVT.

The V and J genes are TRBV19 and TRBJ2-6; D is possibly TRBD2 (6 bases). Germline values: CDR1 LNHDA, CDR2 SQIVND (reference sequence). V lost 7 bases, J lost 4 bases, and 14 bases lay in between. The CDR3 is 15 amino acids. Here the CDR3 reads CASTIGGSGANVLTF. The CDR3 DNA sequence: TGTGCCAGTACCATTGGGGGGTCCGGGGCCAACGTCCTGACTTTC.

This chain connects TRBV5-1 to TRBJ1-5; no definite D call. V dropped 4 bases and J dropped 0 bases, with 8 bases sitting between them. This CDR3 comprises 14 residues. Germline-derived CDR1 and CDR2 are SGHRS and YFSETQ. The CDR3 nucleotides are TGCGCCAGCAGCCCGGGATTTAGCAATCAGCCCCAGCATTTT. This gives the protein CASSPGFSNQPQHF.

The chain has TRBV7-9 and TRBJ2-4, with D possibly TRBD1 on 5 matching bases. This CDR3 contains 16 residues. Germline V lookup: CDR1 SEHNR, CDR2 FQNEAQ (reference sequence). V lost 2 bases to trimming and J lost 8 bases, with 19 bases between them. This CDR3 is CASSLNAVLLGDIQYF. The CDR3 region has the DNA TGTGCCAGCAGCTTAAACGCGGTCCTCCTAGGGGACATTCAGTACTTC.

The chain combines TRBV7-2 with TRBJ2-5; unclear D gene. The germline V and J ends were trimmed by 5 bases and 5 bases, with 12 bases remaining between them. Germline CDR1 SGHTA, CDR2 FQGNSA. The CDR3 sequence is 13 residues long. This CDR3 is CASSRNFGETQYF. The CDR3 DNA follows: TGTGCCAGCAGCCGTAATTTCGGGGAGACCCAGTACTTC.